This is a list of T cell receptor beta chains from one sample in a study of blood T cell repertoires in COVID-19. Here immunoSEQ multiplex PCR was the method, and the copy in TCRdb shows in-frame clones only, minus some. The top ten hold around 14% of the sample, which has about 150,000 clones, approximately 90% seen once. Input material: peripheral blood. The receptors derive from a woman aged 40 to 50 with acute or convalescent COVID-19. The CDR3 runs from the conserved cysteine through the conserved F or W. The D gene is left open where the match is weak. Clone size appears in some rows only: once, few, many, or a class for an expanded clone.

NA	once	TRBJ2-7	TRBV3-1/TRBV3-2	CASSQEWSEQYF	TGTGCCAGCAGCCAAGAGTGGAGCGAGCAGTACTTC
NA	NA	TRBJ2-1	TRBV27	CASSFTAGPPPTEQFF	TGTGCCAGCAGTTTTACCGCAGGCCCCCCGCCCACGGAGCAGTTCTTC
NA	NA	TRBJ1-1	TRBV6-6	CASSYDGLTEAFF	TGTGCCAGCAGTTACGACGGACTCACCGAAGCTTTCTTT
NA	NA	TRBJ1-5	TRBV6-5	CASSLTVSSNQPQHF	TGTGCCAGCAGCCTGACAGTTTCTAGCAATCAGCCCCAGCATTTT
TRBD2	NA	TRBJ2-3	TRBV5-6	CASSPPGAGSLHSTDTQYF	TGTGCCAGCAGCCCACCGGGAGCGGGATCCTTACATAGCACAGATACGCAGTATTTT
TRBD2	NA	TRBJ2-1	TRBV30	CAWSVRGSGGPSEQFF	TGTGCCTGGAGCGTCAGGGGTAGCGGGGGGCCTAGTGAGCAGTTCTTC
TRBD2	NA	TRBJ2-1	TRBV7-9	CASSLGLDSSYNEQFF	TGTGCCAGCAGCTTGGGACTAGATAGCTCCTACAATGAGCAGTTCTTC
NA	NA	TRBJ2-7	TRBV28	CASSHTSLRYEQYF	TGTGCCAGCAGCCATACTAGTCTCCGCTACGAGCAGTACTTC
TRBD2	NA	TRBJ2-1	TRBV7-8	CASSLVLAGGPYNEQFF	TGTGCCAGCAGCTTAGTTCTAGCGGGGGGGCCTTACAATGAGCAGTTCTTC
TRBD1	once	TRBJ2-7	TRBV19	CASSITGGRSNYYEQYF	TGTGCCAGTAGTATAACAGGGGGCAGGTCTAATTACTACGAGCAGTACTTC
TRBD1	NA	TRBJ1-4	TRBV10-3	CAIRGTESSKLFF	TGTGCCATCAGGGGGACAGAATCGTCCAAACTGTTTTTT
NA	NA	TRBJ2-6	TRBV27	CASSLGDSGANVLTF	TGTGCCAGCAGTTTAGGAGACTCTGGGGCCAACGTCCTGACTTTC
TRBD2	once	TRBJ2-1	TRBV11-2	CASSLDLLAGALNNEQFF	TGTGCCAGCAGCTTAGATTTATTGGCGGGAGCCTTAAACAATGAGCAGTTCTTC
NA	NA	TRBJ2-3	TRBV7-9	CASSLQRDTQYF	TGTGCCAGCAGCTTACAGCGTGATACGCAGTATTTT
NA	once	TRBJ2-7	TRBV12-3/TRBV12-4	CASSLEQGYEQYF	TGTGCCAGCAGTCTCGAACAGGGATACGAGCAGTACTTC
TRBD1	NA	TRBJ2-1	TRBV28	CASRKGQGSYNEQFF	TGTGCCAGCAGGAAGGGACAGGGGTCCTACAATGAGCAGTTCTTC
NA	few	TRBJ1-1	TRBV27	CASKPEVRSITEAFF	TGTGCCAGCAAGCCCGAAGTTCGATCGATCACTGAAGCTTTCTTT
NA	NA	TRBJ1-1	TRBV19	CASSIGGRLKAFF	TGTGCCAGTAGTATAGGTGGCAGATTAAAAGCTTTCTTT
TRBD1	NA	TRBJ1-6	TRBV5-5	CASSLTPRGMDSPLHF	TGTGCCAGCAGCTTGACTCCCAGGGGGATGGATTCACCCCTCCACTTT
TRBD1	NA	TRBJ2-7	TRBV11-2	CASSKTGHYEQYF	TGTGCCAGCAGCAAGACAGGGCACTACGAGCAGTACTTC
TRBD1	NA	TRBJ2-2	TRBV3-1/TRBV3-2	CASSSGTALNTGELFF	TGTGCCAGCAGCTCCGGGACAGCCTTGAACACCGGGGAGCTGTTTTTT
NA	NA	TRBJ2-5	TRBV5-1	CASSLPGGVGTQYF	TGCGCCAGCAGCTTGCCCGGGGGAGTGGGGACCCAGTACTTC
TRBD1	NA	TRBJ1-3	TRBV9	CASSAWTGGFSGNTIYF	TGTGCCAGCAGCGCTTGGACAGGGGGCTTCAGTGGAAACACCATATATTTT
NA	NA	TRBJ1-1	TRBV23-1	CATISSGSRCTEAFF	TGCGCCACGATATCATCAGGGTCTAGGTGCACTGAAGCTTTCTTT
TRBD1	NA	TRBJ2-2	TRBV19	CASSTAGTGIPGELFF	TGTGCCAGTAGTACAGCCGGGACAGGGATCCCCGGGGAGCTGTTTTTT
TRBD1	NA	TRBJ1-2	TRBV28	CASSSLSGQIYYGYTF	TGTGCCAGCAGTTCACTATCGGGACAGATTTACTATGGCTACACCTTC
NA	NA	TRBJ2-3	TRBV5-1	CASSLLLATTDTQYF	TGCGCCAGCAGCTTGTTACTAGCAACCACAGATACGCAGTATTTT
NA	NA	TRBJ2-1	TRBV2	CASSDFRRANEQFF	TGTGCCAGCAGTGATTTCCGGCGGGCCAATGAGCAGTTCTTC
TRBD2	NA	TRBJ2-3	TRBV7-3	CASSSTSGATDTQYF	TGTGCCAGCAGCTCGACTAGCGGGGCTACAGATACGCAGTATTTT
NA	once	TRBJ1-6	TRBV6-4	CASSDQGGSPLHF	TGTGCCAGCAGTGACCAGGGTGGTTCACCCCTCCACTTT
NA	NA	TRBJ1-1	TRBV3-1/TRBV3-2	CASSYPGGAFF	TGTGCCAGCAGCTACCCAGGTGGGGCTTTCTTT
NA	NA	TRBJ1-2	TRBV19	CASSESRGRYGYTF	TGTGCCAGTAGTGAAAGTCGCGGGCGGTATGGCTACACCTTC
NA	NA	TRBJ2-5	TRBV18	CASSPKGFRDTQETQYF	TGTGCCAGCTCACCGAAAGGTTTCCGGGACACCCAAGAGACCCAGTACTTC
TRBD2	few	TRBJ2-7	TRBV7-3	CASSLGGSEQYF	TGTGCCAGCAGCTTAGGCGGGAGCGAGCAGTACTTC
NA	NA	TRBJ1-2	TRBV2	CASSVYREGYGYTF	TGTGCCAGCAGTGTTTACAGGGAGGGCTATGGCTACACCTTC
TRBD1	once	TRBJ2-1	TRBV9	CASSGTGYEQFF	TGTGCCAGCAGCGGGACAGGGTATGAGCAGTTCTTC
TRBD2	NA	TRBJ2-1	TRBV15	CATSRVGGPGLADNEQFF	TGTGCCACCAGCAGAGTTGGGGGACCGGGACTAGCGGACAATGAGCAGTTCTTC
TRBD1	NA	TRBJ2-7	TRBV12-5	CASGLTGTASYEQYF	TGTGCTAGTGGTTTAACCGGGACAGCTTCCTACGAGCAGTACTTC
TRBD1	NA	TRBJ2-3	TRBV28	CASSQTGILADTQYF	TGTGCCAGCAGCCAGACAGGGATTTTGGCAGATACGCAGTATTTT
TRBD1	NA	TRBJ1-2	TRBV25-1	CASSLPGTDTIGYTF	TGTGCCAGCTCCCTTCCCGGGACAGATACAATCGGCTACACCTTC
NA	NA	TRBJ2-7	TRBV18	CASSLSYEQYF	TGTGCCAGCTCTCTATCCTACGAGCAGTACTTC
NA	once	TRBJ1-3	TRBV9	CASSVVAGAGNTIYF	TGTGCCAGCAGCGTAGTGGCGGGTGCCGGAAACACCATATATTTT
NA	NA	TRBJ2-5	TRBV9	CASSVGRGPLETQYF	TGTGCCAGCAGCGTAGGCAGGGGCCCTTTAGAGACCCAGTACTTC
NA	NA	TRBJ2-3	TRBV7-2	CASSMTASTDTQYF	TGTGCCAGCAGCATGACAGCGAGCACAGATACGCAGTATTTT
NA	NA	TRBJ1-5	TRBV2	CASSEDSRNQPQHF	TGTGCCAGCAGCGAGGACAGCCGCAATCAGCCCCAGCATTTT
NA	NA	TRBJ1-4	TRBV18	CASSQDTPPNEKLFF	TGTGCCAGCTCACAGGACACCCCGCCTAATGAAAAACTGTTTTTT
NA	NA	TRBJ2-7	TRBV7-8	CASSLAARTSEQYF	TGTGCCAGCAGCTTAGCGGCCAGAACAAGCGAGCAGTACTTC
NA	NA	TRBJ2-7	TRBV12-3/TRBV12-4	CASTWGEDEQYF	TGTGCCAGCACTTGGGGGGAGGACGAGCAGTACTTC
NA	NA	TRBJ1-5	TRBV3-1/TRBV3-2	CASSQSGQPQHF	TGTGCCAGCAGCCAATCCGGTCAGCCCCAGCATTTT
NA	once	TRBJ2-5	TRBV3-1/TRBV3-2	CASSLRTVQETQYF	TGTGCCAGCAGCCTCCGGACAGTTCAAGAGACCCAGTACTTC
TRBD1	NA	TRBJ2-1	TRBV7-3	CASAKAGTGSYNEQFF	TGTGCCAGCGCCAAAGCCGGGACAGGCTCCTACAATGAGCAGTTCTTC
NA	NA	TRBJ1-4	TRBV5-6	CASSLREEEKLFF	TGTGCCAGCAGCTTAAGGGAGGAGGAAAAACTGTTTTTT
TRBD1	NA	TRBJ1-3	TRBV28	CASSITGAGNTIYF	TGTGCCAGCAGTATTACAGGGGCTGGAAACACCATATATTTT
NA	NA	TRBJ1-1	TRBV7-9	CASSLGTGLDTEAFF	TGTGCCAGCAGCTTAGGTACAGGGTTGGACACTGAAGCTTTCTTT
TRBD1	NA	TRBJ2-1	TRBV28	CASSSGQSYNEQFF	TGTGCCAGCAGTTCGGGACAGTCCTACAATGAGCAGTTCTTC